The T cell receptor (beta chain) described here comes from a study of blood T cell repertoires in COVID-19. In the source study's methods: Reference gene primer amplification gave estimated nucleated cell counts. Some clones are missing from TCRdb's copy, which holds only in-frame ones; the method was immunoSEQ multiplex PCR. The V and J calls and the clone size are those of that table, but D and trimming were determined from the DNA. The table records more than 110,000 clones, roughly 86% of them present only once. The sequencing sample was made of peripheral blood. The sequence came from a human donor in a cohort sampled during active COVID-19.

The CDR3 spells CASSLTGTGTDTQYF. CDR3 nucleotide sequence: TGTGCCAGCAGCCTAACCGGGACAGGGACAGATACGCAGTATTTT. This chain connects TRBV28 to TRBJ2-3; 9 nucleotides align to TRBD1. The V segment lost 6 bases and the J segment 3 bases; nucleotides outside the gene matches: 7. The CDR3 totals 15 residues. CDR1 and CDR2 (germline): MDHEN, SYDVKM. The full variable domain, its missing parts supplied by reference TRBV28 and TRBJ2-3, is DVKVTQSSRYLVKRTGEKVFLECVQDMDHENMFWYRQDPGLGLRLIYFSYDVKMKEKGDIPEGYSVSREKKERFSLILESASTNQTSMYLCASSLTGTGTDTQYFGPGTRLTVL.